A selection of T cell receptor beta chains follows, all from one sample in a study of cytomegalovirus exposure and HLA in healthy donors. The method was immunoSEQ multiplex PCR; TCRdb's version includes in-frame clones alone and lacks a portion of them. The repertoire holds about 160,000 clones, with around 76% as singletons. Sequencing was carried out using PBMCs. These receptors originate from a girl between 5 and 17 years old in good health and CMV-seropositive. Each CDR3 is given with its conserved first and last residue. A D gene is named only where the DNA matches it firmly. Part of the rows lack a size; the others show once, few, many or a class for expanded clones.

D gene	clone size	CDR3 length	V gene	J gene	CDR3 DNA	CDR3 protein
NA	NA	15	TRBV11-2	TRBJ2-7	TGTGCCAGCAGCTTCCCGGGACTGTCAATCTACGAGCAGTACTTC	CASSFPGLSIYEQYF
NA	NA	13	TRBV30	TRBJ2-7	TGTGCCTGGAGTTGGGGCCCAAAGGGCGAGCAGTACTTC	CAWSWGPKGEQYF
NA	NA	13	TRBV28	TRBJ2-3	TGTGCCAGCAGTTTAAGCGACACAGATACGCAGTATTTT	CASSLSDTDTQYF
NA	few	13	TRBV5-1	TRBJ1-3	TGCGCCAGCAGCTGGGACACCCGAAACACCATATATTTT	CASSWDTRNTIYF
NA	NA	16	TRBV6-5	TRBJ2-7	TGTGCCAGCAGTTACTCGAGGGGGGGGGCCTTCTACGAGCAGTACTTC	CASSYSRGGAFYEQYF
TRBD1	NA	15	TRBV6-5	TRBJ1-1	TGTGCCAGCAGTCCACAAGGACAGGGCTACACTGAAGCTTTCTTT	CASSPQGQGYTEAFF
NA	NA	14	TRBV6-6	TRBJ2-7	TGTGCCACGGGGGAGGGACAAGGAACCTACGAGCAGTACTTC	CATGEGQGTYEQYF
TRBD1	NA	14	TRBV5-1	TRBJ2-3	TGCGCCAGCAGCTACGGACAGGGTGCAGATACGCAGTATTTT	CASSYGQGADTQYF
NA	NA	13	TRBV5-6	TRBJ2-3	TGTGCCAGCAGCCGGGAAGGGACAGATACGCAGTATTTT	CASSREGTDTQYF
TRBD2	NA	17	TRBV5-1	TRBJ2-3	TGCGCCAGCAGCTCCGGACTAGCGGGAGGAGACACAGATACGCAGTATTTT	CASSSGLAGGDTDTQYF
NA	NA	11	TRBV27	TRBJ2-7	TGTGCCAGTGTCAGGGGCAGCGAGCAGTACTTC	CASVRGSEQYF
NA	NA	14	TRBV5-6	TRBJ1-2	TGTGCCAGCAGCTTGGCGGCAGGCAATGCGGGCTACACCTTC	CASSLAAGNAGYTF
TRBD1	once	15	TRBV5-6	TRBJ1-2	TGTGCCAGCAGCCAGGGACAGGGGGCGCGGTATGGCTACACCTTC	CASSQGQGARYGYTF
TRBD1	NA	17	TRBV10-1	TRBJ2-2	TGCGCCAGCAGTGAGTTCGGACAGGGGAGTAACACCGGGGAGCTGTTTTTT	CASSEFGQGSNTGELFF
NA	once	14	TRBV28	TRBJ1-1	TGTGCCAGCAGTTTGCCGGGGGAGAACACTGAAGCTTTCTTT	CASSLPGENTEAFF
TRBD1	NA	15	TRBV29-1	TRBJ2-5	TGCGGCGTTGAAGGGACAGGGCCCAACCAAGAGACCCAGTACTTC	CGVEGTGPNQETQYF
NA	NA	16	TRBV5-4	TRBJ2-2	TGTGCCAGCAGCTTGGAGTGGGGCCCGAACACCGGGGAGCTGTTTTTT	CASSLEWGPNTGELFF
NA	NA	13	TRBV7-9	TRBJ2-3	TGTGCCAGCAGCTTAGAGACGGGGGATACGCAGTATTTT	CASSLETGDTQYF
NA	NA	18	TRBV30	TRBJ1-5	TGTGCCTGGAGTGTAAGCGGGGGGTTCGGTTATAGCAATCAGCCCCAGCATTTT	CAWSVSGGFGYSNQPQHF
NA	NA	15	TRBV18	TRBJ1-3	TGTGCCAGCTCACCCCAACAGGAAACTGGAAACACCATATATTTT	CASSPQQETGNTIYF
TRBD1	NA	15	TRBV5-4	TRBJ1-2	TGTGCCAGCAGTTATGGACAGGGGGTGTACTATGGCTACACCTTC	CASSYGQGVYYGYTF
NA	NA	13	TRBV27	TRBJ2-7	TGTGCCAGCAGTTTCCGACAGACCTACGAGCAGTACTTC	CASSFRQTYEQYF
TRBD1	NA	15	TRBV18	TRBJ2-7	TGTGCCAGCTCACCCGGGGACAGGGAGTCCTACGAGCAGTACTTC	CASSPGDRESYEQYF
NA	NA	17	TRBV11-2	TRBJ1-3	TGTGCCAGCAGCTTAGGTCCTTTGGGGGGCTCTGGAAACACCATATATTTT	CASSLGPLGGSGNTIYF
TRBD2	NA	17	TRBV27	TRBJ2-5	TGTGCCAGCAGTTTAAGAGCGGGGGGGCCGGTTAGGGAGACCCAGTACTTC	CASSLRAGGPVRETQYF
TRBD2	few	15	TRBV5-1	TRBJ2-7	TGCGCCAGCAGCGGAGGACTAGCCGCCGCCTACGAGCAGTACTTC	CASSGGLAAAYEQYF
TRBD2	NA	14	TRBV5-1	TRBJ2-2	TGCGCCAGCAGCTCCGGGGGGACGTTCAAGGAGCTGTTTTTT	CASSSGGTFKELFF
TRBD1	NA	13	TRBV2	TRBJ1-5	TGTGCCAGCATCCGGGACAGTCGTCAGCCCCAGCATTTT	CASIRDSRQPQHF
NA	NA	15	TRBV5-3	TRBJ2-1	TGTGCCAGAAGCTTGGCATTTTTCCTGGAGGATGAGCAGTTCTTC	CARSLAFFLEDEQFF
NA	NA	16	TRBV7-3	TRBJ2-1	TGTGCCAGCAGCTTAAGTTTACCAGCAGGTTACAATGAGCAGTTCTTC	CASSLSLPAGYNEQFF
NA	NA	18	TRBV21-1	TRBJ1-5	TGTGCCAGCAGCAAAGGGAGGACAGGGGGCTTTCGTAATCAGCCCCAGCATTTT	CASSKGRTGGFRNQPQHF
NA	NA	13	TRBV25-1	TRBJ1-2	TGTGCCAGCAGTGAAGGCGGAATCTATGGCTACACCTTC	CASSEGGIYGYTF
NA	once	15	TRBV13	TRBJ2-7	TGTGCCAGCAGCAAAACGGGGGGCGCAAGGGCCGAGCAGTACTTC	CASSKTGGARAEQYF
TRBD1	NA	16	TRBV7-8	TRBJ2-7	TGTGCCAGCAGCTGGATCCGGGACAGGGGCTCCTACGAGCAGTACTTC	CASSWIRDRGSYEQYF
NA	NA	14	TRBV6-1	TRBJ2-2	TGTGCCAGCAGTGAACTACCCCCGGCCGGGGAGCTGTTTTTT	CASSELPPAGELFF
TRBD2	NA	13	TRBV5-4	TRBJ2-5	TGTGCCAGCAGCCCGAGACTAGCAGAGACCCAGTACTTC	CASSPRLAETQYF
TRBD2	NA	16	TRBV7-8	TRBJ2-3	TGTGCCAGCAGCTTAAGGGCGGGGGGGAATGTCTATACGCAGTATTTT	CASSLRAGGNVYTQYF
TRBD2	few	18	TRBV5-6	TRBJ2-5	TGTGCCAGCAGCTCCCCCCTGGGTCTAGCGGGGATCCAAGAGACCCAGTACTTC	CASSSPLGLAGIQETQYF
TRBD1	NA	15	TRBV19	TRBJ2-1	TGTGCCAGTAGTACCCGAGGACAGGGGTACAATGAGCAGTTCTTC	CASSTRGQGYNEQFF
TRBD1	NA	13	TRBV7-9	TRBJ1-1	TGTGCCAGCGGGCGGACAGGGTTAGTTGAAGCTTTCTTT	CASGRTGLVEAFF
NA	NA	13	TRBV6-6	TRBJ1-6	TGTGGGGCGTCCGGCTCCTATAATTCACCCCTCCACTTT	CGASGSYNSPLHF
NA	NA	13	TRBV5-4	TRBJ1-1	TGTGCCAGCAGCTTGGGAATACAAACTGAAGCTTTCTTT	CASSLGIQTEAFF
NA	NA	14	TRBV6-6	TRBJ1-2	TGTGCCAGCAGTTACACCACAGGGTTGGACGGCTACACCTTC	CASSYTTGLDGYTF
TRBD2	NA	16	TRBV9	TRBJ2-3	TGTGCCAGCAGCGTAGGCGGGAGGACCTTCACAGATACGCAGTATTTT	CASSVGGRTFTDTQYF
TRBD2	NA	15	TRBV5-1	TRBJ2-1	TGCGCCAGCAGCACAGGACTAGCGGGAGGCAATGAGCAGTTCTTC	CASSTGLAGGNEQFF
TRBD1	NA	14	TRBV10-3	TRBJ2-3	TGTGCCATCAAGGACAGCACGACAGGGGATACGCAGTATTTT	CAIKDSTTGDTQYF
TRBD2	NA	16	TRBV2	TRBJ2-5	TGTGCCAGCAGTCGGACTAGCGGGGGGTACCAAGAGACCCAGTACTTC	CASSRTSGGYQETQYF
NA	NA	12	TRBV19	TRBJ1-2	TGTGCCAGCAGGCCACAGGGTCTTGGCTACACCTTC	CASRPQGLGYTF
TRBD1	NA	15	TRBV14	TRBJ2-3	TGTGCCAGCAGCCGGACAGGAACTAGCACAGATACGCAGTATTTT	CASSRTGTSTDTQYF
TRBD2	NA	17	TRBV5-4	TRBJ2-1	TGTGCCAGCAGCTTGTTTAGCGGGAGAAGCTCCTACAATGAGCAGTTCTTC	CASSLFSGRSSYNEQFF
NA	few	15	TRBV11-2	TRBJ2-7	TGTGCCAGCAGCTCAAAAACGAGCGGTTTCTACGAGCAGTACTTC	CASSSKTSGFYEQYF
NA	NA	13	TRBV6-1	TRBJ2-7	TGTGCCAGCAGTGAAGCGAGTCAGGACGAGCAGTACTTC	CASSEASQDEQYF
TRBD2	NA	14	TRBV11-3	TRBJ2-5	TGTGCCAGCAGCGCGGGACTAGCGGAGGAGACCCAGTACTTC	CASSAGLAEETQYF
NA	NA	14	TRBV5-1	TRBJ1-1	TGCGCCAGCAGCCCCGGGGTCCAAGAAGTACAAGCTTTCTTT	CASSPGVQEVQAFF